The 30 T cell receptor beta chains below all came from one sample that was sequenced in a study of T cell responses to AZD1222 COVID-19 vaccine. Clones were sequenced by immunoSEQ multiplex PCR, and TCRdb holds only the in-frame ones, with some missing. This sample has about 92,000 clones, with roughly 88% found just once. This specimen was peripheral blood, taken on day 0 of AZD1222 vaccination. The source of these receptors is an adult in good health.

V usage is TRBV21-1 and J usage is TRBJ1-5. TRBV21-1 is flagged as a pseudogene. CDR3 size: 17 residues. CDR3 loop: CASSPLKGFDSNQPQHF. The CDR3 bases are TGTGCCAGCAGCCCCCTGAAAGGGTTTGACAGCAATCAGCCCCAGCATTTT.

About this clone: One end of the junction fails to match germline, which may point to a read error. V usage is TRBV7-7 and J usage is TRBJ2-1, with TRBD1 identical over 7 bases. The CDR3 covers 13 residues. Germline CDR1 reads SSHAT; CDR2 reads FNYEAQ (reference sequence). CDR3 residues: CASSSTGVGEQFF. In nucleotides, the CDR3 is TGTGCTAGCAGCTCTACAGGGGTGGGTGAGCAGTTCTTC.

V is TRBV18 and J is TRBJ2-2; 7 positions agree with TRBD1. The CDR3 runs 14 residues. The J segment lost 1 base and the V segment lost 4 bases, leaving 0 bases of the junction unmatched. Germline CDR1 is KGHSH and CDR2 is LQKENI. CDR3 in DNA: TGTGCCAGCTCACGACAGGGGAACACCGGGGAGCTGTTTTTT. Amino acids: CASSRQGNTGELFF.

The chain couples TRBV19 to TRBJ1-5; TRBD1 aligns across 9 bases. The CDR3 spans 15 residues. Germline V gives CDR1 LNHDA, CDR2 SQIVND (reference sequence). V lost 7 bases to trimming and J lost 6 bases; unmatched junction nucleotides: 10. CDR3 protein: CASNRDRAFLQPQHF. CDR3 nucleotide sequence: TGTGCCAGTAACCGGGACAGGGCGTTTCTTCAGCCCCAGCATTTT.

The chain is built from TRBV5-1 and TRBJ1-3, with D tentatively TRBD1 (5 bases). There are 15 residues in the CDR3. The V gene's germline CDR1 is SGHRS and CDR2 YFSETQ. Trimming took 3 bases from V and 0 from J, leaving 10 bases between them. CDR3: CASSSGPASGNTIYF. In nucleotides, the CDR3 is TGCGCCAGCAGCTCGGGACCGGCCTCTGGAAACACCATATATTTT. Combining the CDR3 with reference TRBV5-1 and TRBJ1-3 gives the whole variable domain KAGVTQTPRYLIKTRGQQVTLSCSPISGHRSVSWYQQTPGQGLQFLFEYFSETQRNKGNFPGRFSGRQFSNSRSEMNVSTLELGDSALYLCASSSGPASGNTIYFGEGSWLTVV.

The chain carries TRBV5-1 and TRBJ2-5, with 13 bases identical to TRBD2. The CDR3 extends over 16 amino acids. Germline trimming cut 4 bases from V and 1 base from J; bases unmatched to any gene: 4. Germline V gives CDR1 SGHRS, CDR2 YFSETQ. Here the CDR3 DNA reads TGCGCCAGCAGCGCGGGACTAGCGGGGCGCCAAGAGACCCAGTACTTC. Amino acid sequence: CASSAGLAGRQETQYF.

The chain couples TRBV5-4 to TRBJ1-6, with a possible D match to TRBD1 (5 bases). CDR3 size: 13 residues. V dropped 4 bases and J dropped 16 bases, with 18 bases sitting between them. CDR1 is SGHNT and CDR2 is YYREEE in the germline V gene (reference sequence). CDR3 in amino acids: CASSGGSTPKLHF. The CDR3 DNA reads TGTGCCAGCAGCGGGGGAAGCACTCCCAAACTCCACTTT.

The chain is built from TRBV4-1 and TRBJ1-2; 8 bases fit TRBD1. This CDR3 has 16 amino acids. J gave up 8 bases and V 0 bases, and 11 bases lay outside the gene matches. CDR1 and CDR2 (germline): MGHRA, YSYEKL. The chain's CDR3 is CASSQDAQGAFGGYTF. As DNA, the CDR3 is TGCGCCAGCAGCCAAGATGCCCAGGGGGCGTTTGGAGGCTACACCTTC.

The genes are TRBV18 and TRBJ1-1; D uncertain. The germline V gene encodes CDR1 KGHSH and CDR2 LQKENI. With 5 bases removed from V and 4 bases from J, the gap between germline ends came to 11 bases. CDR3 length: 13 residues. This chain's CDR3 is CASSRIKGTEAFF. The CDR3 nucleotides read TGTGCCAGCTCAAGAATCAAGGGCACTGAAGCTTTCTTT.

The rearrangement uses TRBV2 and TRBJ1-4; 7 bases fit TRBD1. Germline CDR1 SNHLY, CDR2 FYNNEI. CDR3 length: 15 amino acids. Trimming at V came to 7 bases and at J to 6 bases, leaving 11 bases not matched to a gene. The DNA for the CDR3 is TGTGCCAGCACTGGGACAGAGGCGGGTTATGAAAAACTGTTTTTT. Translated, it gives CASTGTEAGYEKLFF.

The rearrangement uses TRBV27 and TRBJ2-2; perhaps TRBD2 as D (5 bases). V shed 7 bases and J shed 7 bases, with 10 bases lying between them. This CDR3 has 12 amino acids. In germline, CDR1 is MNHEY, CDR2 SMNVEV (reference sequence). The CDR3 loop is CASIRGGGELFF. As DNA, the CDR3 is TGTGCCAGCATTCGAGGAGGCGGGGAGCTGTTTTTT.

V gene TRBV4-1 combines with J gene TRBJ1-5; unclear D gene. The CDR3 runs 13 residues. CDR1 is MGHRA, CDR2 YSYEKL, per germline. With 1 base removed from V and 5 bases from J, the gap between germline ends came to 6 bases. The CDR3 sequence: CASSQVYDQPQHF. In nucleotides, the CDR3 is TGCGCCAGCAGCCAAGTGTATGATCAGCCCCAGCATTTT.

V gene TRBV7-9 combines with J gene TRBJ2-7; D is undetermined. V was cut by 4 bases and J by 5 bases, with 12 bases left in between. CDR1 SEHNR and CDR2 FQNEAQ come from the germline V gene (reference sequence). The CDR3 consists of 13 residues. The CDR3 DNA reads TGTGCCAGCAGCTCTACATCAGCCGACGAGCAGTACTTC. It codes for CASSSTSADEQYF. Combining the CDR3 with reference TRBV7-9 and TRBJ2-7 gives the whole variable domain DTGVSQNPRHKITKRGQNVTFRCDPISEHNRLYWYRQTLGQGPEFLTYFQNEAQLEKSRLLSDRFSAERPKGSFSTLEIQRTEQGDSAMYLCASSSTSADEQYFGPGTRLTVT.

The rearrangement uses TRBV9 and TRBJ2-1; perhaps TRBD1 as D (5 bases). Per germline, CDR1 SGDLS and CDR2 YYNGEE. The ends were cut back, 4 bases at V and 5 bases at J, with 16 bases in the middle. CDR3 length equals 15 residues. The DNA of the CDR3 is TGTGCCAGCAGCCAAACCGGACAACAAAACAATGAGCAGTTCTTC. It is translated as CASSQTGQQNNEQFF.

This chain connects TRBV4-2 to TRBJ2-7; 13 bases align to TRBD2. V gave up 1 base and J gave up 2 bases; unmatched junction bases: 2. The CDR3 covers 16 residues. Germline CDR1 LGHNA, CDR2 YNFKEQ. The CDR3 is CASSQVGTSGAYEQYF. CDR3 coding DNA: TGTGCCAGCAGCCAAGTTGGGACTAGCGGGGCCTACGAGCAGTACTTC.

This chain uses TRBV3-1 (or the pseudogene TRBV3-2) with TRBJ2-7; D gene ambiguous. This CDR3 has 14 amino acids. Germline CDR1 LGHDT, CDR2 YNNKEL (reference sequence). V was shortened by 1 base and J by 1 base, with 8 bases between the two germline ends. CDR3 in amino acids: CASSQAVDSYEQYF. For the CDR3, the DNA is TGTGCCAGCAGCCAAGCGGTGGATTCCTACGAGCAGTACTTC.

The sample holds a few counts of this clone. The chain has TRBV4-3 and TRBJ2-4, with D tentatively TRBD1 (6 bases). The CDR3 is 14 amino acids. The germline V gene has CDR1 LGHNA and CDR2 YSLEER. V lost 0 bases to trimming and J lost 8 bases, with 11 bases between them. CDR3 nucleotides: TGCGCCAGCAGCCAAGATACAGGGTCCTACATTCAGTACTTC. It yields the protein CASSQDTGSYIQYF.

This clone was seen only once. The CDR3 DNA reads TGCGCCAGCAGCTTGCGAGTTTCTGGGGGCTACACCTTC. The encoded protein is CASSLRVSGGYTF. J is TRBJ1-2 and V is TRBV5-1; D call uncertain. V was clipped by 1 base and J by 8 bases, with 12 bases between them. Germline V lookup: CDR1 SGHRS, CDR2 YFSETQ. The CDR3 has 13 amino acids.

The chain has TRBV14 and TRBJ2-7; a weak D match, TRBD2 (5 bases). Per the germline V gene, CDR1 is SGHDN and CDR2 is FVKESK. The V gene lost 2 bases and the J gene lost 2 bases, with 13 bases spanning the gap. There are 15 residues in the CDR3. The CDR3 loop is CASSQSYGSTYEQYF. In nucleotides, the CDR3 is TGTGCCAGCAGCCAAAGTTATGGGAGTACCTACGAGCAGTACTTC.

V usage is TRBV3-1 (or the pseudogene TRBV3-2) and J usage is TRBJ1-6, with no clear D. The CDR3 is made up of 15 amino acids. The V end was cut by 6 bases, the J end by 7 bases, with 16 bases between. Germline lookup yields CDR1 LGHDT and CDR2 YNNKEL (reference sequence). The CDR3 DNA sequence: TGTGCCAGCAGTCCTTCAGAACGACGAAATTCACCCCTCCACTTT. This gives the protein CASSPSERRNSPLHF.

The V and J genes are TRBV28 and TRBJ1-2; no firm D call. Germline values: CDR1 MDHEN, CDR2 SYDVKM. V gave up 7 bases and J gave up 4 bases, with 4 bases separating them. The CDR3 is 10 amino acids. CDR3 protein: CASKGYGYTF. In DNA, the CDR3 is TGTGCCAGCAAAGGCTATGGCTACACCTTC.

This chain uses TRBV6-5 with TRBJ1-1; 7 bases map to TRBD1. The CDR3 is 15 amino acids. Germline CDR1 and CDR2: MNHEY and SVGAGI. V dropped 6 bases and J dropped 1; count of bases not matched to a gene: 8. As DNA, the CDR3 is TGTGCCAGCAGGAGCCCCGGGACAGCGAACACTGAAGCTTTCTTT. The encoded protein is CASRSPGTANTEAFF.

The chain combines TRBV9 with TRBJ1-2, with a tentative D call TRBD1 (5 bases). V lost 3 bases and J lost 2, with 11 bases in between. CDR3 size: 14 residues. CDR1 and CDR2 (germline): SGDLS, YYNGEE. CDR3 bases: TGTGCCAGCAGCGCCGGACAAGACAACTATGGCTACACCTTC. This translates into CASSAGQDNYGYTF. Full variable domain (remainder filled in from reference TRBV9 and TRBJ1-2): DSGVTQTPKHLITATGQRVTLRCSPRSGDLSVYWYQQSLDQGLQFLIQYYNGEERAKGNILERFSAQQFPDLHSELNLSSLELGDSALYFCASSAGQDNYGYTFGSGTRLTVV.

The gene calls are TRBV10-3 and TRBJ1-3; D unclear. Germline V gene data show CDR1 as ENHRY and CDR2 as SYGVKD. The CDR3 runs to 15 residues. V lost 3 bases, J lost 0 bases, and 9 bases lay in between. CDR3 sequence reads: CAISDQADSGNTIYF. Here the CDR3 DNA reads TGTGCCATCAGTGATCAGGCAGACTCTGGAAACACCATATATTTT.

The J gene is TRBJ2-3, the V gene TRBV6-6, with D tentatively TRBD1 (5 bases). The CDR3 sequence is 16 residues long. Germline assignment: CDR1 MNHNY and CDR2 SVGAGI (reference sequence). V was clipped by 6 bases and J by 4 bases, with 20 bases between them. CDR3 in DNA: TGTGCCAGCAGCGACCCAGGGTTAGGAACCCCAGATACGCAGTATTTT. As protein: CASSDPGLGTPDTQYF.

The chain couples TRBV5-5 to TRBJ1-2, with D tentatively TRBD1 (6 bases). The V end was cut by 5 bases, the J end by 4 bases, with 12 bases between. Germline CDR1 reads SGHKS; CDR2 reads YYEKEE (reference sequence). CDR3 length: 13 residues. The CDR3 spells CASSSGVGYGYTF. Here the CDR3 DNA reads TGTGCCAGCAGTTCAGGGGTCGGCTATGGCTACACCTTC.

This chain joins TRBV5-4 and TRBJ2-7; 8 nucleotides match TRBD1. V was clipped by 4 bases and J by 3 bases; unmatched bases: 3. Germline assignment: CDR1 SGHNT and CDR2 YYREEE (reference sequence). The CDR3 has 13 amino acids. The CDR3 spells CASSMGQVYEQYF. DNA of the CDR3: TGTGCCAGCAGCATGGGACAGGTCTACGAGCAGTACTTC. The full variable domain, its missing parts supplied by reference TRBV5-4 and TRBJ2-7, is ETGVTQSPTHLIKTRGQQVTLRCSSQSGHNTVSWYQQALGQGPQFIFQYYREEENGRGNFPPRFSGLQFPNYSSELNVNALELDDSALYLCASSMGQVYEQYFGPGTRLTVT.

The chain employs TRBV15 and TRBJ1-4, with D uncertain. The CDR3 length is 14 residues. Germline CDR1 is LNHNV and CDR2 is YYDKDF (reference sequence). Trimming left V 6 bases short and J 1 base short, with 9 bases between. The CDR3 region has the DNA TGTGCCACCAGAGGTGGGGTAACTAATGAAAAACTGTTTTTT. Protein product: CATRGGVTNEKLFF. Full variable domain (outside the CDR3, taken from reference TRBV15 and TRBJ1-4): DAMVIQNPRYQVTQFGKPVTLSCSQTLNHNVMYWYQQKSSQAPKLLFHYYDKDFNNEADTPDNFQSRRPNTSFCFLDIRSPGLGDTAMYLCATRGGVTNEKLFFGSGTQLSVL.

The chain carries TRBV11-2 and TRBJ1-1; D unclear. The CDR3 spans 12 residues. Between the trimmed V and J ends, which lost 5 bases and 10 bases, there was a span of 14 bases. Germline-derived CDR1 and CDR2 are SGHAT and FQNNGV. The CDR3 reads CASSAVLVGAFF. DNA of the CDR3: TGTGCCAGCAGCGCAGTCTTAGTTGGAGCTTTCTTT. The entire variable domain, with the rest obtained from reference TRBV11-2 and TRBJ1-1, is as follows: EAGVAQSPRYKIIEKRQSVAFWCNPISGHATLYWYQQILGQGPKLLIQFQNNGVVDDSQLPKDRFSAERLKGVDSTLKIQPAKLEDSAVYLCASSAVLVGAFFGQGTRLTVV.

This clone was detected only a few times. The chain joins TRBV9 to TRBJ1-6; 8 positions agree with TRBD1. The CDR3 runs 16 residues. The V segment lost 0 bases and the J segment 7 bases; nucleotides outside the gene matches: 6. The germline CDR1 and CDR2 sequences are SGDLS and YYNGEE. The CDR3 DNA reads as TGTGCCAGCAGCGTAGATGGTGGACAGGGAAATTCACCCCTCCACTTT. Translation: CASSVDGGQGNSPLHF.